This T cell receptor (beta chain) emerged from a study of vaccination effects on CD4 cells after COVID-19. Study-level findings and limits: The study, lacking early post-infection timepoints, had few convalescent patients.

Following culture for about 11 days, CD4+ T cells were isolated. Profiling relied on immunoSEQ multiplex PCR, and the TCRdb table lists in-frame clones only, not all of them. The profile covers tens of thousands of clones, with 75% to 80% appearing a single time and 12% taken by the ten largest. As to this clone: Its antigen is not known.

The CDR3 covers 15 residues. Germline V CDR1 and CDR2: SGHNT, YYREEE (reference sequence). Between the trimmed V and J ends, which lost 1 base and 7 bases, there was a span of 15 bases. The input for sequencing was CD4+ T cells from PBMCs cultured without peptide, taken before COVID-19 vaccination. The origin of this receptor is a human donor who had a prior SARS-CoV-2 infection. The chain uses TRBV5-4 and TRBJ2-1; D is unclear. CDR3 in amino acids: CASSLPRRKGNEQFF. CDR3 sequence (DNA): TGTGCCAGCAGCTTGCCTCGGAGAAAAGGAAATGAGCAGTTCTTC.